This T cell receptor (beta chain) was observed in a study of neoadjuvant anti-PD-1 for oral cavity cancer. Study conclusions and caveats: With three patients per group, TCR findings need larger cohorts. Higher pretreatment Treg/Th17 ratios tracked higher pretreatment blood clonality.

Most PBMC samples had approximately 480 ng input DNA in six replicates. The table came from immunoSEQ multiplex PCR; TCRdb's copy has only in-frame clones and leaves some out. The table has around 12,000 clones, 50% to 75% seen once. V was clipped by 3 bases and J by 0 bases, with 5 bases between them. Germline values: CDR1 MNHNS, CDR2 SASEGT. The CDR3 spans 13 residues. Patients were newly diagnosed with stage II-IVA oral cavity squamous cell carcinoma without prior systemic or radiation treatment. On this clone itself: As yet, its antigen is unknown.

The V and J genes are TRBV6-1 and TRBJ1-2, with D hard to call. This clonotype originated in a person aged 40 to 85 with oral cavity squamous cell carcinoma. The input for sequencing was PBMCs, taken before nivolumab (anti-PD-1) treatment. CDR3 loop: CASSDGANYGYTF. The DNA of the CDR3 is TGTGCCAGCAGTGATGGGGCTAACTATGGCTACACCTTC.